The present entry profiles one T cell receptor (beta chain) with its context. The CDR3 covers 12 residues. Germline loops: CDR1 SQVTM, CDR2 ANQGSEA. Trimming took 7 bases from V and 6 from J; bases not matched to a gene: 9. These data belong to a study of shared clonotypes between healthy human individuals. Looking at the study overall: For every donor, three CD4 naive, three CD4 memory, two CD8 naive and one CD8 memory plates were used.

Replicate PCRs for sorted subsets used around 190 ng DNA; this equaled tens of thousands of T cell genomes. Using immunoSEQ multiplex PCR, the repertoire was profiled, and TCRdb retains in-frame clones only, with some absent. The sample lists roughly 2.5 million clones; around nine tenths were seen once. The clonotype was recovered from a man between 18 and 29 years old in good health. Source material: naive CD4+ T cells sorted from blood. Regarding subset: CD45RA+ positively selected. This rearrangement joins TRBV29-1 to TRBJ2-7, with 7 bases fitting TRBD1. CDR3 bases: TGCAGCGCCAGGGGGATCTGGGGCGAGCAGTACTTC. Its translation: CSARGIWGEQYF.